Listed below are T cell receptor beta chains from one sample, sequenced in a study of blood T cell repertoires in COVID-19. Some clones are missing from TCRdb's copy, which holds only in-frame ones; the method was immunoSEQ multiplex PCR. In the table there are about 300,000 clones, 80% to 90% of which are singletons. Sequenced input: peripheral blood. The source of these receptors is a man aged 35-49 years with acute or convalescent COVID-19. Both conserved end residues are part of each CDR3. The D gene is left open where the match is weak. Where a row states a size, it is once, few, many or the class of an expanded clone; other rows omit it.

clone size,J gene,D gene,V gene,CDR3 length,CDR3 protein
.,TRBJ2-6,.,TRBV5-1,16,CASSSEGARGANVLTF
once,TRBJ1-5,.,TRBV19,13,CASSIQVRQPQHF
once,TRBJ1-6,.,TRBV10-3,14,CAISETGYGSPLHF
.,TRBJ1-5,TRBD1,TRBV7-2,15,CASSGRTGGDQPQHF
.,TRBJ2-7,TRBD1,TRBV10-1,12,CARTTGTYEQYF
.,TRBJ1-1,TRBD1,TRBV6-2/TRBV6-3,16,CASSYPGQLMNTEAFF
.,TRBJ1-5,.,TRBV19,14,CASSLREGVQPQHF
once,TRBJ1-2,TRBD1,TRBV5-6,15,CASSRTGGGFYGYTF
once,TRBJ1-1,.,TRBV6-5,13,CANRLGWNTEAFF
.,TRBJ2-3,.,TRBV3-1/TRBV3-2,12,CASSQYRDTQYF
.,TRBJ2-1,TRBD1,TRBV10-3,15,CAIRGTGGAYNEQFF
.,TRBJ1-1,.,TRBV25-1,17,CASSEYGGRGANTEAFF
.,TRBJ2-7,.,TRBV10-1,14,CASSDHRGRYEQYF
.,TRBJ1-2,.,TRBV2,12,CASSGQAYGYTF
.,TRBJ1-1,.,TRBV5-1,15,CASSLGWTLNTEAFF
.,TRBJ1-2,TRBD1,TRBV6-5,13,CASSQTGFYGYTF
.,TRBJ1-5,.,TRBV6-6,15,CASSRQHHSNQPQHF
.,TRBJ1-2,TRBD1,TRBV6-5,15,CASTSRDRVGYGYTF
few,TRBJ2-2,.,TRBV18,13,CASSPLNTGELFF
.,TRBJ2-1,.,TRBV24-1,15,CATSDSQGSNNEQFF
.,TRBJ2-7,.,TRBV6-1,15,CASSDGAQSSYEQYF
once,TRBJ2-7,.,TRBV18,13,CASSSNTGNEQYF
.,TRBJ1-2,.,TRBV18,18,CASSPFLAGGADNYGYTF
.,TRBJ1-1,.,TRBV20-1,11,CSASRGPEAFF
.,TRBJ2-1,.,TRBV7-8,17,CASSSLTLTNSYNEQFF
.,TRBJ1-1,.,TRBV5-5,15,CASSLLTGLSTEAFF
.,TRBJ1-6,TRBD1,TRBV27,15,CASSLGWDRSSPLHF